These T cell receptor beta chains were read from a single sample in a study of T cells in Graves' hyperthyroidism and ophthalmopathy. TCRdb processed the multiplex PCR reads anew with MiXCR; each CDR3 protein has one entry. Here the sample spans 300,000 to 450,000 distinct CDR3 sequences, about 15% being singletons. Sequencing input: blood. The source is an older woman with Graves' hyperthyroidism. CDR3s include the opening cysteine and the closing phenylalanine or tryptophan. Some rows mark clone size as missing; the rest say once, few, many or name a class of expanded clone.

size,V,CDR3
-,TRBV5-1,CASRRDDTDTQYF
many,TRBV5-4,CASSRELAGETQYF
-,TRBV4-1,CASRGLVGVTEAFF
many,TRBV12-3/TRBV12-4,CASNKVGSDTIYF
many,TRBV5-8,CASKIGGGGNEQFF
many,TRBV3-1,CASSPSERGLDTQYF
-,TRBV6-2/TRBV6-3,CASSPSYSGDGLFF
many,TRBV12-3/TRBV12-4,CASTLRGGLSSGELFF
many,TRBV5-1,CASSLIQPRVDEQFF
-,TRBV28,CASKVPGQGNPPLHF
-,TRBV12-3/TRBV12-4,CASSLAYGGYSNQPQHF
-,TRBV19,CASSITVNTEAFF
-,TRBV30,CAWGLAGPNEQFF
many,TRBV11-2,CASSLVTGGTYEQYF
many,TRBV3-1,CASSQDLNGADTQYF
many,TRBV2,CASSPLVTYNEQFF
many,TRBV3-1,CASSHPGTGIYEQYF
many,TRBV27,CASSPRHSSNQPQHF